Following are 27 T cell receptor beta chains from one sample sequenced in a study of CD8 T cells in ankylosing spondylitis. In TCRdb, the 5' RACE reads were re-called with MiXCR into one record per CDR3 protein. Of about 250,000 distinct CDR3 sequences in the sample, roughly a third were seen once. Source material: blood, either unsorted or a sorted T cell fraction (not recorded which). These receptors were obtained from a male donor with ankylosing spondylitis or in good health (not recorded which).

The chain employs TRBV20-1 and TRBJ2-7, with 10 positions matching TRBD2. Trimming cost V 4 bases and J 0 bases; bases outside gene matches: 12. This CDR3 has 17 amino acids. Germline CDR1 reads DFQATT; CDR2 reads SNEGSKA (reference sequence). CDR3 region: CSATWGSGGRSSYEQYF. The DNA for the CDR3 is TGCAGTGCTACCTGGGGTAGCGGGGGGCGGAGCTCCTACGAGCAGTACTTC.

The CDR3 loop reads CASSYLGGRYEQYF. CDR3 nucleotides: TGTGCCAGCAGTTACTTGGGGGGAAGATACGAGCAGTACTTC. The rearrangement links TRBV6-5 to TRBJ2-7; D perhaps matches TRBD2 (6 bases). The CDR3 spans 14 residues. In germline, CDR1 is MNHEY, CDR2 SVGAGI. Trimming took 1 base from V and 4 from J, leaving 11 bases between them.

This clonotype was observed a few times. The CDR3 region has the DNA TGCGCCAGCAGCCAAGATCCGGCCTCCTACAATGAGCAGTTCTTC. It is translated as CASSQDPASYNEQFF. This rearrangement joins TRBV4-1 to TRBJ2-1; D not certain. CDR1 and CDR2 (germline): MGHRA, YSYEKL. The CDR3 spans 15 residues. V was trimmed by 0 bases and J by 0 bases, leaving 6 bases between them.

This chain joins TRBV20-1 and TRBJ2-7; D is undetermined. The length of the CDR3 is 11 residues. The germline gives CDR1 DFQATT, CDR2 SNEGSKA (reference sequence). V dropped 3 bases and J dropped 5 bases, with 8 bases sitting between them. The CDR3 sequence is CSARSTHEQYF. For the CDR3, the DNA is TGCAGTGCTAGGAGTACGCACGAGCAGTACTTC.

V usage is TRBV12-3 or TRBV12-4 and J usage is TRBJ2-7; tentative D call: TRBD2 (5 bases). Trimming left V 3 bases short and J 6 bases short, with 9 bases between. CDR3 length: 12 residues. The CDR3 loop reads CASSFEGSEQYF. Here the CDR3 DNA reads TGTGCCAGCAGTTTTGAGGGCAGCGAGCAGTACTTC.

This clonotype has a handful of counts. The chain has TRBV20-1 and TRBJ2-3; D is undetermined. The CDR3 extends over 15 amino acids. Per germline, CDR1 DFQATT and CDR2 SNEGSKA (reference sequence). V was shortened by 1 base and J by 2 bases, with 13 bases between the two germline ends. CDR3 DNA sequence: TGCAGTGCTAGAGCTCCGGGCTACTACACAGATACGCAGTATTTT. Residues: CSARAPGYYTDTQYF.

This clonotype was seen a few times. The rearrangement links TRBV7-9 to TRBJ2-3; 10 nucleotides align to TRBD2. The CDR3 has 16 amino acids. CDR1 and CDR2 from the germline V gene are SEHNR and FQNEAQ (reference sequence). Trimming removed 11 bases from V and 4 bases from J; junction bases left unmatched: 15. The CDR3 DNA reads TGTGCCTCCCGCCCCCGAGGTAGCGGGGGGCCAGATACGCAGTATTTT. Translating it yields CASRPRGSGGPDTQYF.

The V gene is TRBV5-4, the J gene TRBJ2-7; 9 bases line up with TRBD1. Germline V gene data show CDR1 as SGHNT and CDR2 as YYREEE (reference sequence). The CDR3 runs to 16 residues. Trimming at V came to 3 bases and at J to 5 bases, leaving 12 bases not matched to a gene. The CDR3 sequence: CASSWMPGQGRDEQYF. The DNA of the CDR3 is TGTGCCAGCAGCTGGATGCCGGGACAGGGTAGGGACGAGCAGTACTTC.

The chain carries TRBV2 and TRBJ2-2; D gene ambiguous. Trimming shortened V by 1 base and J by 7 bases, and 7 bases separated the two germline ends. Germline lookup yields CDR1 SNHLY and CDR2 FYNNEI. This CDR3 comprises 13 residues. CDR3 DNA: TGTGCCAGCAGTGAAGTTCTCGGCGGGGAGCTGTTTTTT. Translation gives CASSEVLGGELFF.

The CDR3: CSARDSTNYGYTF. CDR3 in DNA: TGCAGTGCACGGGACAGCACTAACTATGGCTACACCTTC. V usage is TRBV20-1 and J usage is TRBJ1-2; 7 bases are shared with TRBD1. The CDR3 runs to 13 residues. The germline CDR1 and CDR2 sequences are DFQATT and SNEGSKA (reference sequence). The V gene end was trimmed by 6 bases and the J gene end by 0 bases; junction bases not matched to a gene: 4.

The chain has TRBV9 and TRBJ2-5; the D gene is possibly TRBD1 (7 bases). Germline V lookup: CDR1 SGDLS, CDR2 YYNGEE. The CDR3 covers 17 residues. Trimming shortened V by 0 bases and J by 4 bases, and 19 bases separated the two germline ends. The CDR3 loop is CASSVASGGLPRETQYF. CDR3 DNA sequence: TGTGCCAGCAGCGTAGCGTCAGGGGGGCTACCCCGAGAGACCCAGTACTTC.

There are a few counts of this clonotype. This chain links TRBV29-1 with TRBJ1-4; weak D call: TRBD1 (6 bases). Trimming cost V 6 bases and J 4 bases, with 12 bases left between them. CDR1 is SQVTM and CDR2 is ANQGSEA in the germline V gene. The CDR3 contains 13 residues. CDR3: CSVADRNNEKLFF. The CDR3 nucleotides are TGCAGCGTCGCTGACAGGAATAATGAAAAACTGTTTTTT.

The chain recombines TRBV5-1 with TRBJ1-1; D not certain. The length of the CDR3 is 13 residues. V lost 2 bases to trimming and J lost 3 bases, with 8 bases between them. Germline loops: CDR1 SGHRS, CDR2 YFSETQ. The CDR3 loop reads CASSFSADTEAFF. CDR3 sequence (DNA): TGCGCCAGCAGCTTCTCCGCAGACACTGAAGCTTTCTTT.

J is TRBJ1-1 and V is TRBV12-3 or TRBV12-4; no clear D. This CDR3 spans 13 amino acids. V was shortened by 5 bases and J by 0 bases, with 7 bases between the two germline ends. For the CDR3, the DNA is TGTGCCAGCAGTACACAGTTGAACACTGAAGCTTTCTTT. This sequence encodes CASSTQLNTEAFF.

The genes are TRBV15 and TRBJ1-4, with D unresolved. The CDR3 sequence is 12 residues long. The germline CDR1 and CDR2 sequences are LNHNV and YYDKDF (reference sequence). V lost 4 bases to trimming and J lost 5 bases, with 5 bases between them. The CDR3 DNA reads as TGTGCCACCAGCAAGGAAAATGAAAAACTGTTTTTT. Protein: CATSKENEKLFF. Full variable domain (remainder filled in from reference TRBV15 and TRBJ1-4): DAMVIQNPRYQVTQFGKPVTLSCSQTLNHNVMYWYQQKSSQAPKLLFHYYDKDFNNEADTPDNFQSRRPNTSFCFLDIRSPGLGDTAMYLCATSKENEKLFFGSGTQLSVL.

In nucleotides, the CDR3 is TGCAGTGCTAGAGAGGATCTGAATACCTATGGCTACACCTTC. It yields the protein CSAREDLNTYGYTF. This chain links TRBV20-1 with TRBJ1-2; unclear D gene. CDR1 is DFQATT and CDR2 is SNEGSKA in the germline V gene (reference sequence). CDR3 length equals 14 residues. Trimming stripped 0 bases from V and 4 bases from J, with 12 bases between.

V and J are TRBV7-6 and TRBJ2-1, with 9 bases matching TRBD1. J was trimmed by 3 bases and V by 8 bases; bases with no gene match: 5. CDR3 length: 14 amino acids. Germline values: CDR1 SGHVS, CDR2 FNYEAQ. CDR3 nucleotides: TGTGCCAGCTCCGGGACAGGGTACTACAATGAGCAGTTCTTC. Protein product: CASSGTGYYNEQFF.

V is TRBV20-1 and J is TRBJ1-5; 8 bases match TRBD1. Germline V CDR1 and CDR2: DFQATT, SNEGSKA (reference sequence). J gave up 0 bases and V 1 base, and 20 bases lay outside the gene matches. This CDR3 contains 21 residues. The CDR3 DNA follows: TGCAGTGCTAGAGTTGCTTCGGTGTGGACAGGGAGTAAATTTAGCAATCAGCCCCAGCATTTT. Translating it yields CSARVASVWTGSKFSNQPQHF.

The V gene is TRBV12-3 or TRBV12-4, the J gene TRBJ2-5, with 8 bases that match TRBD1. V shed 6 bases, J shed 2 bases, and the junction held 5 bases outside the gene matches. This CDR3 spans 14 amino acids. The CDR3 DNA follows: TGTGCCAGCAGCTACGACAGGGGACAAGAGACCCAGTACTTC. Its protein product is CASSYDRGQETQYF.

This clonotype was picked up a small number of times. The chain carries TRBV12-3 or TRBV12-4 and TRBJ1-2, with D possibly being TRBD1 (5 bases). The CDR3 spans 17 residues. V gave up 3 bases and J gave up 4 bases, with 21 bases separating them. The CDR3 sequence: CASSLALGIIQGYGYTF. The CDR3 DNA follows: TGTGCCAGCAGTTTGGCCCTTGGTATCATCCAGGGCTATGGCTACACCTTC.

This chain joins TRBV12-3 or TRBV12-4 and TRBJ2-1; 8 positions agree with TRBD1. The junction had 6 bases not matched to a gene; V was cut back by 6 bases and J by 5 bases. The CDR3 is made up of 14 amino acids. In DNA form, the CDR3 reads TGTGCCAGCAGACGGACAGGGAGGCACAATGAGCAGTTCTTC. Translated: CASRRTGRHNEQFF.

CDR3 residues: CASSGTSGYEQYF. Here the CDR3 DNA reads TGTGCCAGCAGTGGGACTAGCGGCTACGAGCAGTACTTC. The rearrangement links TRBV6-1 to TRBJ2-7, with 10 bases lining up with TRBD2. J lost 3 bases, V lost 4 bases, and 0 bases had no gene match. The CDR3 contains 13 residues. Germline V gene sequence: CDR1 MNHNS, CDR2 SASEGT.

The sample holds a few counts of this clonotype. The chain recombines TRBV5-1 with TRBJ2-2, with TRBD2 as a possible D gene (6 bases). CDR1 and CDR2 from the germline V gene are SGHRS and YFSETQ. V lost 4 bases and J 7 bases, leaving 14 bases between the germline ends. There are 14 residues in the CDR3. DNA of the CDR3: TGCGCCAGCAGCGGACTACCCGGGGTCGGGGAGCTGTTTTTT. Its protein is CASSGLPGVGELFF.

J is TRBJ2-7 and V is TRBV10-2; D not resolved. The CDR3 runs 14 residues. Trimming took 5 bases from V and 1 from J, leaving 12 bases between them. The germline V gene has CDR1 WSHSY and CDR2 SAAADI. In DNA, the CDR3 is TGCGCCAGCAGTCCTACGGACCGATCCTACGAGCAGTACTTC. It specifies CASSPTDRSYEQYF.

This rearrangement joins TRBV4-2 to TRBJ2-3; maybe TRBD2 (7 bases). The V gene's germline CDR1 is LGHNA and CDR2 YNFKEQ. The V and J ends lost 6 bases and 5 bases respectively, with 18 bases between them. The CDR3 is 15 residues long. The CDR3 loop is CASRMGGGLEDTQYF. CDR3 DNA: TGTGCCAGCAGGATGGGGGGGGGCCTAGAAGATACGCAGTATTTT.

CDR3 region: CASSGQSRETQYF. CDR3 coding DNA: TGTGCCAGCAGCGGACAGAGTCGGGAGACCCAGTACTTC. V usage is TRBV7-2 and J usage is TRBJ2-5; tentative D call: TRBD1 (6 bases). Germline loops: CDR1 SGHTA, CDR2 FQGNSA. V was clipped by 5 bases and J by 5 bases, with 12 bases between them. This CDR3 has 13 amino acids.

This clonotype was found once. The CDR3 nucleotides are TGCGCCAGCAGCTTGGAGCAGGGGGCCTACGAGCAGTACTTC. It encodes CASSLEQGAYEQYF. J is TRBJ2-7 and V is TRBV5-1; 7 bases are shared with TRBD1. The CDR3 extends over 14 amino acids. Germline lookup yields CDR1 SGHRS and CDR2 YFSETQ. The ends lost 0 bases at V and 2 bases at J; junction bases unmatched: 2. Filled out from reference TRBV5-1 and TRBJ2-7, the complete variable domain reads KAGVTQTPRYLIKTRGQQVTLSCSPISGHRSVSWYQQTPGQGLQFLFEYFSETQRNKGNFPGRFSGRQFSNSRSEMNVSTLELGDSALYLCASSLEQGAYEQYFGPGTRLTVT.